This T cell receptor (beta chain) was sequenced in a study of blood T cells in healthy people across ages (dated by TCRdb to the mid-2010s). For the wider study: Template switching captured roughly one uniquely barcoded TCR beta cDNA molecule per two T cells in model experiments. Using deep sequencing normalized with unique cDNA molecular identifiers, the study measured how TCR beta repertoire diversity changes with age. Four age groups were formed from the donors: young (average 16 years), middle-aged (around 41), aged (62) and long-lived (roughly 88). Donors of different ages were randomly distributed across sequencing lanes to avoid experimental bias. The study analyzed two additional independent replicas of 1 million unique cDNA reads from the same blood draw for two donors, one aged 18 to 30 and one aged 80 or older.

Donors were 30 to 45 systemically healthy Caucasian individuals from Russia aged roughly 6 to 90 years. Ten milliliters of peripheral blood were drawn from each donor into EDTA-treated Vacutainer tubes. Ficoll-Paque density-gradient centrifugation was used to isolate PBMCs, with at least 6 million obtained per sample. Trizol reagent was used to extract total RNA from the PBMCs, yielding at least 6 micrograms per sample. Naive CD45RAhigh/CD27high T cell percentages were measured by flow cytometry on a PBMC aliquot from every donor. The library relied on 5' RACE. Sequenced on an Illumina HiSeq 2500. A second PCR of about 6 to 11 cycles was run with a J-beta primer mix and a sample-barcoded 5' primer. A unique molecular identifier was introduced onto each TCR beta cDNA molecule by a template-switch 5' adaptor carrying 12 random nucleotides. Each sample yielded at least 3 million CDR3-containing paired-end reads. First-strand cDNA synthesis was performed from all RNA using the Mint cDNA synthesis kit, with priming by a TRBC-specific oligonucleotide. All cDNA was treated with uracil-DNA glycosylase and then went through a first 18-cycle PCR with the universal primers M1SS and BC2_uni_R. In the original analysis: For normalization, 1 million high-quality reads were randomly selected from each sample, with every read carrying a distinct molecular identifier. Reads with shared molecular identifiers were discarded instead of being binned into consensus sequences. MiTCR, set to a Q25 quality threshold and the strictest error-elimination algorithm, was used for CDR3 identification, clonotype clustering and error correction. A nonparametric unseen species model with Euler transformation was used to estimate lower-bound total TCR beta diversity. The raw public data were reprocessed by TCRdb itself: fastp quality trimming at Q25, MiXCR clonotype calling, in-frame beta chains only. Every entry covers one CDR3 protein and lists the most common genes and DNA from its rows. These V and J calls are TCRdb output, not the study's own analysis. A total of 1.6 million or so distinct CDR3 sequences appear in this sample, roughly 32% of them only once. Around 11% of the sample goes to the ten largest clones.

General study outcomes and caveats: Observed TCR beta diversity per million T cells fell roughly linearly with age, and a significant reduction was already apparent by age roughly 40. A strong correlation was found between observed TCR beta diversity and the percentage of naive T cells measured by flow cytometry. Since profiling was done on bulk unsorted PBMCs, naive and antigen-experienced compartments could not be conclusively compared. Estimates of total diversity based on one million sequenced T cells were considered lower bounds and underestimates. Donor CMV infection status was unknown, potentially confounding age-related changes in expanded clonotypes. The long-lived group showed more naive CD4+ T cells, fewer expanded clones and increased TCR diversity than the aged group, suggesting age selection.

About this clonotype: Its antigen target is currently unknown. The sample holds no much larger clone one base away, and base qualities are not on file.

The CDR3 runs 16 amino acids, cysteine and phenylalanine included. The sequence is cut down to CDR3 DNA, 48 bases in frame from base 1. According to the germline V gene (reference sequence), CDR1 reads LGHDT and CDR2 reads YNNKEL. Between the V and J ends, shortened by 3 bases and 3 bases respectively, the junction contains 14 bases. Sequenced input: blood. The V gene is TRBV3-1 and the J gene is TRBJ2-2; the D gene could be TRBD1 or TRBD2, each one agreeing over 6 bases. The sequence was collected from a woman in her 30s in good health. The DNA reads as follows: TGTGCCAGCAGCCAGTACGGGGGCCGGGACACCGGGGAGCTGTTTTTT. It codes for CASSQYGGRDTGELFF.